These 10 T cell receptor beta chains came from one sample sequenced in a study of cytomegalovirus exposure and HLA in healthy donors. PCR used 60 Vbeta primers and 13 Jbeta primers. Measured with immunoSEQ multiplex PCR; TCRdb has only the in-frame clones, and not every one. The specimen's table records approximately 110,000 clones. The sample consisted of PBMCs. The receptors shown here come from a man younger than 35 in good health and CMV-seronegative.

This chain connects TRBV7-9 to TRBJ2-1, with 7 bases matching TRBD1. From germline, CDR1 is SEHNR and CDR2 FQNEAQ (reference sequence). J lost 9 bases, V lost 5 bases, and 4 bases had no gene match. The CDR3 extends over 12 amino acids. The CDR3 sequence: CASSQGVREQFF. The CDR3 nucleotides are TGTGCCAGCAGCCAGGGGGTGCGTGAGCAGTTCTTC.

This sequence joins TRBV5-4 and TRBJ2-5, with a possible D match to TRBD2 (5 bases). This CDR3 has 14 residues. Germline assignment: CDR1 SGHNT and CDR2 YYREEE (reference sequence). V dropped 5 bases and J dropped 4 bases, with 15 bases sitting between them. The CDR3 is CASRSPGILETQYF. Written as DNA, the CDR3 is TGTGCCAGCAGATCCCCGGGGATATTAGAGACCCAGTACTTC. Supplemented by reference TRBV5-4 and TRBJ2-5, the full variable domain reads ETGVTQSPTHLIKTRGQQVTLRCSSQSGHNTVSWYQQALGQGPQFIFQYYREEENGRGNFPPRFSGLQFPNYSSELNVNALELDDSALYLCASRSPGILETQYFGPGTRLLVL.

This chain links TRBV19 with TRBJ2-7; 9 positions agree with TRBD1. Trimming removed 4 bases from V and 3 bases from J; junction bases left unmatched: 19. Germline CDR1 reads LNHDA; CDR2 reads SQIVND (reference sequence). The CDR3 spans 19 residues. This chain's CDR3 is CASSTPETGGPLGFYEQYF. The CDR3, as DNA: TGTGCCAGTAGTACCCCCGAGACAGGGGGACCTCTTGGCTTCTACGAGCAGTACTTC.

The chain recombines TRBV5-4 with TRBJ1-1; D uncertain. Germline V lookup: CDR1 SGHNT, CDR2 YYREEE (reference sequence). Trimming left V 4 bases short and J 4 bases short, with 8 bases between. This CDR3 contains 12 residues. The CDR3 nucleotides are TGTGCCAGCAGCCTGAGTAGCACTGAAGCTTTCTTT. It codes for CASSLSSTEAFF.

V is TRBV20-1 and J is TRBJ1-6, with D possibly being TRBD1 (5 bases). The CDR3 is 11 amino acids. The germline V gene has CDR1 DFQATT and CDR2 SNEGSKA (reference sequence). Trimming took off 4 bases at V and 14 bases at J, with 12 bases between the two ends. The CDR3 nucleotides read TGCAGTGCTAAGGACACCCTCACCCTCCACTTT. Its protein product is CSAKDTLTLHF.

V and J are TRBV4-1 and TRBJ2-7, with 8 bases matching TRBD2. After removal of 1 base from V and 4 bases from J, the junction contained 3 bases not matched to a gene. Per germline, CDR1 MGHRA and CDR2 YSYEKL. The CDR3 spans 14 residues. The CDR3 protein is CASSQAQREYEQYF. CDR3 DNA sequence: TGCGCCAGCAGCCAAGCGCAGCGGGAGTACGAGCAGTACTTC.

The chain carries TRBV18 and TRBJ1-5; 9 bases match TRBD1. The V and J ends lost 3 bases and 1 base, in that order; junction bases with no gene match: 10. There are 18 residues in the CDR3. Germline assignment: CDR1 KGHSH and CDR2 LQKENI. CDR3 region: CASSPTGGATKSNQPQHF. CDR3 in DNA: TGTGCCAGCTCACCCACAGGGGGCGCGACTAAGAGCAATCAGCCCCAGCATTTT.

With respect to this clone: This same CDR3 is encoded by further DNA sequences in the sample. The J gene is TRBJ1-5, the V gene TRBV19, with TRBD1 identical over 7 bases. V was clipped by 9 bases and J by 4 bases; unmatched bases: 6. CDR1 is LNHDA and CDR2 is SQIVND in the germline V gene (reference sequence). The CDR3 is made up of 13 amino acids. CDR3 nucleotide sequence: TGTGCCAGCAACGACAGGGTAAATCAGCCCCAGCATTTT. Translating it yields CASNDRVNQPQHF.

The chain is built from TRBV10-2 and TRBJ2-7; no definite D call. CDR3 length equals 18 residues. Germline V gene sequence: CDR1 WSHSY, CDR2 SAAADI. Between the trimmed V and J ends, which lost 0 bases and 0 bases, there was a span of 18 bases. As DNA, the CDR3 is TGCGCCAGCAGTGAGTCGATAATATTGCGGAAGAACTCCTACGAGCAGTACTTC. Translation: CASSESIILRKNSYEQYF.

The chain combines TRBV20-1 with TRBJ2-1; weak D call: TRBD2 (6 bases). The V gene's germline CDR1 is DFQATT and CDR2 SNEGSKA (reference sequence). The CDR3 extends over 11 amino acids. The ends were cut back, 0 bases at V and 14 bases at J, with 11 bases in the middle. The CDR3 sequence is CSARDGGLEFF. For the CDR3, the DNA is TGCAGTGCTAGAGATGGGGGACTGGAGTTCTTC.